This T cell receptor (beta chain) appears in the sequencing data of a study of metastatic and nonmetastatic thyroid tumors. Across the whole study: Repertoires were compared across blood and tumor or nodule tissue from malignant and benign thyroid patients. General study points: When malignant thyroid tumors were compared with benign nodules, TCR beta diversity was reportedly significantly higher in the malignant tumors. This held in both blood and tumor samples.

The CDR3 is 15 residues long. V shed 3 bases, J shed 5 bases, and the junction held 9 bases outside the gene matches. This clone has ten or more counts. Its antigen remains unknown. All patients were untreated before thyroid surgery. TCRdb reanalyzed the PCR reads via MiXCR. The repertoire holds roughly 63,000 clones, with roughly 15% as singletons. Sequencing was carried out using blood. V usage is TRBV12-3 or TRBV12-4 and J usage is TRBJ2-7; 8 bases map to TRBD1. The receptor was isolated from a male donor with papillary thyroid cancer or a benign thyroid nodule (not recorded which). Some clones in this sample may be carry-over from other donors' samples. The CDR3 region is CASSFGDRREHEQYF. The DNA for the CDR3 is TGTGCCAGCAGTTTTGGGGACAGGAGAGAGCACGAGCAGTACTTC.